One sample yielded the 6 T cell receptor beta chains listed below, sequenced in a study of T cells after yellow fever vaccination. TCRdb redid the calling of the 5' RACE reads with MiXCR, one entry per CDR3 protein. The sample shows around 30,000 distinct CDR3 sequences, 5% of them seen only once. Here the sequenced sample was CD8+ T cells sorted from PBMCs, taken 10 days after the yellow fever booster vaccination. Receptor source: a man between 25 and 39 years old who received the YFV17D yellow fever vaccine.

This clonotype was seen at least ten times. The genes are TRBV27 and TRBJ2-1, with D perhaps matching TRBD2 (7 bases). The CDR3 contains 17 residues. The germline V gene encodes CDR1 MNHEY and CDR2 SMNVEV (reference sequence). V lost 5 bases to trimming and J lost 0 bases, with 17 bases between them. CDR3 nucleotide sequence: TGTGCCAGCAGTCCGGGGGAGGGGGACTACTCCTACAATGAGCAGTTCTTC. This codes for CASSPGEGDYSYNEQFF.

In its sample, this clonotype was seen many times. The chain employs TRBV12-3 or TRBV12-4 and TRBJ2-1; the match to TRBD2 covers 12 bases. The CDR3 is made up of 15 amino acids. With 7 bases clipped from V and 3 bases from J, the junction kept 4 bases outside the gene matches. CDR3 protein: CASTQLAGGYNEQFF. DNA of the CDR3: TGTGCCAGCACACAACTAGCGGGAGGCTACAATGAGCAGTTCTTC.

This clonotype was counted a few times. The chain has TRBV7-2 and TRBJ2-5, with D unclear. V gave up 1 base and J gave up 4 bases, with 13 bases separating them. The CDR3 has 15 amino acids. Germline CDR1 is SGHTA and CDR2 is FQGNSA. Here the CDR3 DNA reads TGTGCCAGCAGCTTAGGGGTCATTAGATCAGAGACCCAGTACTTC. Amino acid sequence: CASSLGVIRSETQYF. Together with reference TRBV7-2 and TRBJ2-5, the CDR3 gives the full variable domain: GAGVSQSPSNKVTEKGKDVELRCDPISGHTALYWYRQSLGQGLEFLIYFQGNSAPDKSGLPSDRFSAERTGGSVSTLTIQRTQQEDSAVYLCASSLGVIRSETQYFGPGTRLLVL.

This clonotype occurred many times. The gene calls are TRBV29-1 and TRBJ2-1; D gene uncertain. The germline V gene encodes CDR1 SQVTM and CDR2 ANQGSEA. Trimming took off 5 bases at V and 8 bases at J, with 10 bases between the two ends. This CDR3 is 11 amino acids long. The CDR3 nucleotides are TGCAGCGTTATTGCTCGTGATGAGCAGTTCTTC. Its translation is CSVIARDEQFF.

There are many counts of this clonotype. The rearrangement uses TRBV12-3 or TRBV12-4 and TRBJ2-7; 11 nucleotides agree with TRBD2. The CDR3 is made up of 13 amino acids. The junction had 8 bases not matched to a gene; V was cut back by 7 bases and J by 9 bases. CDR3 nucleotide sequence: TGTGCCAGCACACCGGGACTAGCGGTAGTGCAGTACTTC. Its translation is CASTPGLAVVQYF.

This clonotype has ten or more counts. The chain carries TRBV19 and TRBJ2-1; D is uncertain. This CDR3 comprises 15 residues. Per germline, CDR1 LNHDA and CDR2 SQIVND (reference sequence). Trimming left V 9 bases short and J 0 bases short, with 15 bases between. CDR3 coding DNA: TGTGCCAGCGCAACGGTCGCAACCTCCTACAATGAGCAGTTCTTC. It translates to CASATVATSYNEQFF.